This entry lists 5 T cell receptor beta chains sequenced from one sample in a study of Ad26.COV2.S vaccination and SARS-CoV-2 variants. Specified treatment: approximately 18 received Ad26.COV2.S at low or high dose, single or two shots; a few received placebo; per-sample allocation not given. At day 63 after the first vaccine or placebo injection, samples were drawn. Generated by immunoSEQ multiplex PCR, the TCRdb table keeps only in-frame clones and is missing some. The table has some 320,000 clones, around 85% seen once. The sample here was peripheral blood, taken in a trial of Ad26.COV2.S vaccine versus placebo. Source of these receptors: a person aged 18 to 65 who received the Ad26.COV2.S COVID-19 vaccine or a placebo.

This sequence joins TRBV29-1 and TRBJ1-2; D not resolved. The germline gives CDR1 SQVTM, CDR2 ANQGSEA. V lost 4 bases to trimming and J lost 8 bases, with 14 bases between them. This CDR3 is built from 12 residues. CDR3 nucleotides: TGCAGCGTTGCCGGGTCCGGAGGCGGCTACACCTTC. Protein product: CSVAGSGGGYTF.

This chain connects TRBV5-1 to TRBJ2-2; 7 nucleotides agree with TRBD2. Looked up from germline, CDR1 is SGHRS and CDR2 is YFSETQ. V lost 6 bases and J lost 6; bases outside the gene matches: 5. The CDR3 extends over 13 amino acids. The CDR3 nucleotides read TGCGCCAGCAACGGGGGGAATGCCGGGGAGCTGTTTTTT. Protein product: CASNGGNAGELFF. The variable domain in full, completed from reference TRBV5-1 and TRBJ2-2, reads KAGVTQTPRYLIKTRGQQVTLSCSPISGHRSVSWYQQTPGQGLQFLFEYFSETQRNKGNFPGRFSGRQFSNSRSEMNVSTLELGDSALYLCASNGGNAGELFFGEGSRLTVL.

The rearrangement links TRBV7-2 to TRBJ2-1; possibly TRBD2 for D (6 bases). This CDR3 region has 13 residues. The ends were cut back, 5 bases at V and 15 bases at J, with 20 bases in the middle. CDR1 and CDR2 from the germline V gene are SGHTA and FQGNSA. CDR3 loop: CASSPPGLPELFF. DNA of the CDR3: TGTGCCAGCAGCCCGCCGGGACTGCCTGAGTTGTTCTTC.

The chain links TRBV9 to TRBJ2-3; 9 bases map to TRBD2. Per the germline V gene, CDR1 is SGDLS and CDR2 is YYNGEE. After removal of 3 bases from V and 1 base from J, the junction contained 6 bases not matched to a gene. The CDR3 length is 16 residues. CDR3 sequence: CASSGGGASGTDTQYF. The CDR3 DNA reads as TGTGCCAGCAGCGGCGGGGGGGCCTCGGGCACAGATACGCAGTATTTT.

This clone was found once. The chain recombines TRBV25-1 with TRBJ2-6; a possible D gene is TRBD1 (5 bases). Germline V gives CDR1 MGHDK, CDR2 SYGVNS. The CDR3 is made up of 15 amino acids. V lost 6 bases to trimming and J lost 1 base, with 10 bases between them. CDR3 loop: CASRMDTSGANVLTF. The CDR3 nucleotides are TGTGCCAGCAGGATGGACACTTCTGGGGCCAACGTCCTGACTTTC.